This T cell receptor beta chain was identified during a study of OX40 agonist ivuxolimab in advanced cancers. Study-wide background: The mean age was approximately 60 years, ranging from about 20 to 90, with around four fifths of participants male.

The germline CDR1 and CDR2 sequences are MNHEY and SVGAGI. V dropped 5 bases and J dropped 10; count of bases not matched to a gene: 6. This CDR3 has 14 amino acids. Sequencing was performed with immunoSEQ multiplex PCR; in TCRdb, only in-frame clones are kept and a portion is missing. Altogether about 42,000 clones are present, 80% to 90% being singletons, with the ten largest covering 9.5% to 13%. The chain employs TRBV6-5 and TRBJ1-6; 9 nucleotides match TRBD1. Sequencing used CD4+ or CD8+ T cells sorted from blood, obtained in a trial of the OX40 agonist ivuxolimab. This receptor was taken from an adult with an advanced solid tumor such as melanoma, head and neck, liver or kidney cancer. CDR3 region: CASSNRDRVSPLHF. The CDR3 DNA is TGTGCCAGCAGTAACCGGGACAGGGTCTCACCCCTCCACTTT.